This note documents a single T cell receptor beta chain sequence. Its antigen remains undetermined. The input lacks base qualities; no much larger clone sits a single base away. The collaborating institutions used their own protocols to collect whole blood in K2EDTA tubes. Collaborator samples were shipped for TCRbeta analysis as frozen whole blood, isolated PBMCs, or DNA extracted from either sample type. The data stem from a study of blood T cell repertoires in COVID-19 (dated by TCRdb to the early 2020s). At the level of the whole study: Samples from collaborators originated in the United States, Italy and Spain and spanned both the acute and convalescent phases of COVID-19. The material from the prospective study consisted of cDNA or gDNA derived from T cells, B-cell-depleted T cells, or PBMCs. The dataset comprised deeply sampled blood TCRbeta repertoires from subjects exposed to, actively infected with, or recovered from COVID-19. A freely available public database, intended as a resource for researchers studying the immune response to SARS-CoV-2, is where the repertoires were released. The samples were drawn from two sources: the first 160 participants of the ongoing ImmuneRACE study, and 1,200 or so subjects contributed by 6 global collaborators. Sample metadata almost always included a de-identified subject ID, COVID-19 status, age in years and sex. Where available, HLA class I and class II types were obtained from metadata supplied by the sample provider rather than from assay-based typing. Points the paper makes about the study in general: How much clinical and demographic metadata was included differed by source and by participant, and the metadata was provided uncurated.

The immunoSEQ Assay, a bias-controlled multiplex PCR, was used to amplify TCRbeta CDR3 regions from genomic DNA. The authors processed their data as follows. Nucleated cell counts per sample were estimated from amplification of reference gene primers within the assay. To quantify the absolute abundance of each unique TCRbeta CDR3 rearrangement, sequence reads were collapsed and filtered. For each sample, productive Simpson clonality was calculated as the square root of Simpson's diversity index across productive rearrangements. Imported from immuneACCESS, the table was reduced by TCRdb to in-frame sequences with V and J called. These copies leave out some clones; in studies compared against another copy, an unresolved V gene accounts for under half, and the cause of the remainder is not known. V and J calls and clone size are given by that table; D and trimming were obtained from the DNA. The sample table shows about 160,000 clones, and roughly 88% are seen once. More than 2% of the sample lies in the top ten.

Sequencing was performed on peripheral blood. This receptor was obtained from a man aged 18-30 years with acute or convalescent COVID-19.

The DNA sequence reads TGTGCCAGCTCACCTCTGAGTAGGGAGGCCTCCAATTCACCCCTCCACTTT. The translation is CASSPLSREASNSPLHF. Recombination linked TRBV18 to TRBJ1-6, with the identity of the D gene unclear. Spanning cysteine to phenylalanine, the CDR3 consists of 17 amino acids. Of the read, only the CDR3 DNA is kept; its 51 bases are in frame from base 1. CDR1 KGHSH and CDR2 LQKENI are derived from the germline V gene. Trimming takes 3 bases from V and 7 bases from J, and the germline ends sit 19 bases apart.